What follows are 21 T cell receptor beta chains derived from one specimen sequenced in a study of blood T cells in healthy people across ages. Using a J-beta primer mix together with a sample-barcoded 5' primer, a second PCR was run for about 7 to 12 cycles. From the 5' RACE reads, TCRdb called clonotypes with MiXCR, one entry per CDR3 protein. The top ten clones hold about 26% of a sample with roughly 730,000 distinct CDR3 sequences, 56% of them seen once. The sequenced sample was blood. The receptor source for this set is a man aged 35 to 55 in good health.

The CDR3 reads CSARDRRLAKNIQYF. The CDR3 coding sequence is TGCAGTGCTAGAGATAGGAGATTAGCCAAAAACATTCAGTACTTC. The J gene is TRBJ2-4, the V gene TRBV20-1; unclear D gene. Germline V lookup: CDR1 DFQATT, CDR2 SNEGSKA (reference sequence). The V and J ends lost 0 bases and 0 bases respectively, with 9 bases between them. This CDR3 is 15 amino acids long.

This rearrangement joins TRBV6-2 or TRBV6-3 to TRBJ2-3; D is uncertain. Germline lookup yields CDR1 MNHEY and CDR2 SVGEGT. The V end was cut by 2 bases, the J end by 3 bases, with 12 bases between. The CDR3 sequence is 15 residues long. The CDR3 loop reads CASSYGGVGTDTQYF. Written as DNA, the CDR3 is TGTGCCAGCAGTTACGGCGGAGTGGGGACAGATACGCAGTATTTT.

The chain uses TRBV14 and TRBJ1-2, with TRBD1 matching 7 bases. The CDR3 is 14 amino acids. J gave up 6 bases and V 1 base, and 5 bases lay outside the gene matches. Looked up from germline, CDR1 is SGHDN and CDR2 is FVKESK. CDR3 DNA sequence: TGTGCCAGCAGCCAAGGGTGGACAGGCAATGGCTACACCTTC. Translating it yields CASSQGWTGNGYTF.

The chain couples TRBV6-2 or TRBV6-3 to TRBJ2-5, with TRBD2 matching 9 bases. V shed 0 bases, J shed 11 bases, and the junction held 16 bases outside the gene matches. The V gene's germline CDR1 is MNHEY and CDR2 SVGEGT. The CDR3 is 17 amino acids. CDR3 amino acids: CASSYSALAGKLYGQYF. The CDR3 DNA is TGTGCCAGCAGTTACTCAGCGCTAGCGGGGAAGCTGTACGGGCAGTACTTC.

The chain couples TRBV7-9 to TRBJ2-3; TRBD1 matches at 7 bases. The CDR3 runs 16 residues. Germline CDR1 and CDR2: SEHNR and FQNEAQ (reference sequence). Trimming took 4 bases from V and 2 from J; bases not matched to a gene: 9. CDR3 nucleotides: TGTGCCAGCAGCTCACCAATCGGGACAGCCACAGATACGCAGTATTTT. The encoded protein is CASSSPIGTATDTQYF.

In this sample, this clonotype turned up many times. This chain joins TRBV20-1 and TRBJ1-2, with 9 nucleotides matching TRBD1. The CDR3 spans 16 residues. Germline V gene data show CDR1 as DFQATT and CDR2 as SNEGSKA (reference sequence). V lost 3 bases and J lost 4; bases outside the gene matches: 12. The CDR3 is CSASDTGGAGFYGYTF. For the CDR3, the DNA is TGCAGTGCTAGTGATACAGGGGGCGCTGGTTTCTATGGCTACACCTTC.

The genes are TRBV5-1 and TRBJ2-1; D unclear. Trimming shortened V by 5 bases and J by 5 bases, and 11 bases separated the two germline ends. The CDR3 length is 13 residues. Germline values: CDR1 SGHRS, CDR2 YFSETQ. The CDR3 loop is CASRAPLNNEQFF. The CDR3 bases are TGCGCCAGCAGGGCGCCTCTTAACAATGAGCAGTTCTTC.

The genes are TRBV20-1 and TRBJ2-7; D gene unclear. From germline, CDR1 is DFQATT and CDR2 SNEGSKA (reference sequence). The CDR3 runs to 13 residues. V lost 0 bases to trimming and J lost 1 base, with 7 bases between them. The CDR3 sequence is CSARDIGSYEQYF. DNA of the CDR3: TGCAGTGCTAGAGATATCGGTTCCTACGAGCAGTACTTC.

Comments on this clonotype: One end of the junction fails to match germline, which may point to a read error. This sequence joins TRBV12-3 or TRBV12-4 and TRBJ2-7, with 7 bases aligning to TRBD1. The CDR3 has 13 amino acids. The CDR3 DNA reads TGTGCCAGCAGCCTCGGGACAGCATACGAGCATTACTTC. It translates to CASSLGTAYEHYF.

This clonotype appeared a few times. This chain joins TRBV5-1 and TRBJ2-3; D gene uncertain. The germline CDR1 and CDR2 sequences are SGHRS and YFSETQ. V was clipped by 1 base and J by 2 bases, with 11 bases between them. This CDR3 region has 15 residues. The CDR3 coding sequence is TGCGCCAGCAGCTTGCGAGAGCTATCCACAGATACGCAGTATTTT. As protein: CASSLRELSTDTQYF.

V is TRBV5-6 and J is TRBJ2-3, with TRBD2 identical over 11 bases. With V trimmed by 4 bases and J by 6 bases, 10 bases remained unmatched. CDR1 is SGHDT and CDR2 is YYEEEE in the germline V gene. This CDR3 region has 16 residues. The CDR3 loop is CASSLRGSGGADTQYF. CDR3 coding DNA: TGTGCCAGCAGCCTCCGCGGTAGCGGGGGGGCTGATACGCAGTATTTT.

This clonotype was found a few times. The V gene is TRBV5-6, the J gene TRBJ2-5, with no clear D. Germline CDR1 and CDR2: SGHDT and YYEEEE. The CDR3 covers 12 residues. V was shortened by 0 bases and J by 11 bases, with 11 bases between the two germline ends. In DNA, the CDR3 is TGTGCCAGCAGCTTGGACAGAACTGAGCAGTACTTC. It encodes CASSLDRTEQYF.

V and J are TRBV2 and TRBJ1-5; 8 bases map to TRBD1. CDR1 is SNHLY and CDR2 is FYNNEI in the germline V gene. V gave up 6 bases and J gave up 3 bases; unmatched junction bases: 7. The length of the CDR3 is 15 residues. The CDR3 DNA is TGTGCCAGCAGCCTACAGGGGGTCAACAATCAGCCCCAGCATTTT. This translates into CASSLQGVNNQPQHF.

The chain uses TRBV5-1 and TRBJ1-4; D might be TRBD1 (6 bases). Trimming pared 0 bases from V and 8 bases from J, leaving 20 bases between. CDR1 is SGHRS, CDR2 YFSETQ, per germline. The CDR3 length is 17 residues. In DNA form, the CDR3 reads TGCGCCAGCAGCTTGGCCATAAAGACAGGCCGGGAGGAAAAACTGTTTTTT. It codes for CASSLAIKTGREEKLFF.

In this sample, this clonotype turned up a few times. The chain employs TRBV5-5 and TRBJ2-7, with a tentative D call TRBD2 (6 bases). Trimming pared 4 bases from V and 6 bases from J, leaving 17 bases between. The germline CDR1 and CDR2 sequences are SGHKS and YYEKEE (reference sequence). The CDR3 sequence is 14 residues long. CDR3 nucleotides: TGTGCCAGCAGCGACCCCCGATGGGGAGGCGAGCAGTACTTC. This translates into CASSDPRWGGEQYF.

V and J are TRBV7-2 and TRBJ1-1; 7 nucleotides agree with TRBD1. The germline gives CDR1 SGHTA, CDR2 FQGNSA. CDR3 size: 13 residues. With V trimmed by 5 bases and J by 5 bases, 5 bases remained unmatched. CDR3 in DNA: TGTGCCAGCAGCACCAGGGGGGGTACTGAAGCTTTCTTT. It encodes CASSTRGGTEAFF.

V usage is TRBV7-3 and J usage is TRBJ1-1; D may be TRBD1 (6 bases). V was shortened by 5 bases and J by 2 bases, with 9 bases between the two germline ends. Looked up from germline, CDR1 is SGHTA and CDR2 is FQGTGA. The CDR3 has 13 residues. The CDR3 is CASSRDKNTEAFF. CDR3 nucleotides: TGTGCCAGCAGCCGGGACAAAAACACTGAAGCTTTCTTT.

The table lists this clonotype with a few counts. The rearrangement joins TRBV7-2 to TRBJ2-1, with TRBD2 matching over 13 bases. This CDR3 is 16 amino acids long. The germline V gene encodes CDR1 SGHTA and CDR2 FQGNSA. J gave up 5 bases and V 5 bases, and 6 bases lay outside the gene matches. The CDR3 coding sequence is TGTGCCAGCAGCGTGCCGGGACTAGCGGGACACAATGAGCAGTTCTTC. It specifies CASSVPGLAGHNEQFF.

V gene TRBV25-1 combines with J gene TRBJ1-2; D gene ambiguous. The CDR3 is 13 amino acids. Germline V gene lookup returns CDR1 MGHDK and CDR2 SYGVNS. Trimming removed 1 base from V and 4 bases from J, with 7 bases in between. CDR3 protein: CASSESNSYGYTF. The CDR3 DNA is TGTGCCAGCAGTGAATCCAACAGCTATGGCTACACCTTC.

This clonotype was detected many times. The chain links TRBV7-9 to TRBJ2-7, with 9 bases fitting TRBD2. CDR1 SEHNR and CDR2 FQNEAQ come from the germline V gene (reference sequence). This CDR3 spans 18 amino acids. V shed 7 bases and J 5 bases; nucleotides not matched to a gene: 21. CDR3 in amino acids: CASNGGIAGENTPHEQYF. The CDR3 DNA is TGTGCCAGCAACGGCGGTATAGCGGGAGAAAATACTCCCCACGAGCAGTACTTC.

The table lists this clonotype with a few counts. V and J are TRBV5-1 and TRBJ2-4; D perhaps matches TRBD1 (5 bases). This CDR3 has 15 amino acids. The V gene lost 0 bases and the J gene lost 3 bases, with 10 bases spanning the gap. Looked up from germline, CDR1 is SGHRS and CDR2 is YFSETQ. CDR3 protein: CASSLGDSVKNIQYF. The DNA of the CDR3 is TGCGCCAGCAGCTTGGGTGACAGCGTCAAAAACATTCAGTACTTC.